The 28 T cell receptor beta chains reported below all come from one sample, sequenced in a study of OX40 agonist ivuxolimab in advanced cancers. The table came from immunoSEQ multiplex PCR; TCRdb's copy has only in-frame clones and leaves some out. In the table there are tens of thousands of clones, approximately 85% of which are singletons. Sequenced here: CD4+ or CD8+ T cells sorted from blood, sampled in a trial of the OX40 agonist ivuxolimab. The receptors shown here come from an adult with an advanced solid tumor such as melanoma, head and neck, liver or kidney cancer.

This chain uses TRBV10-3 with TRBJ2-7; D tentatively fits TRBD1 or TRBD2 (6 bases each). V lost 0 bases to trimming and J lost 5 bases, with 14 bases between them. The CDR3 sequence is 15 residues long. Per the germline V gene, CDR1 is ENHRY and CDR2 is SYGVKD. The CDR3 protein is CAISESGGTYDEQYF. CDR3 coding DNA: TGTGCCATCAGTGAGTCTGGGGGGACATATGACGAGCAGTACTTC.

The chain carries TRBV6-5 and TRBJ1-1; D gene unclear. Trimming removed 5 bases from V and 0 bases from J, with 13 bases in between. CDR1 is MNHEY, CDR2 SVGAGI, per germline. CDR3 size: 15 residues. The DNA of the CDR3 is TGTGCCAGCAGTCCTAGCGGTGGGATGAACACTGAAGCTTTCTTT. It specifies CASSPSGGMNTEAFF.

The count of this clone is one. This chain connects TRBV28 to TRBJ2-7; D possibly matches TRBD1 or TRBD2 (5 bases each). V was trimmed by 7 bases and J by 2 bases, leaving 12 bases between them. The CDR3 covers 13 residues. The V gene's germline CDR1 is MDHEN and CDR2 SYDVKM. The DNA for the CDR3 is TGTGCCAGCATCTCCGGGGCGACCTACGAGCAGTACTTC. It yields the protein CASISGATYEQYF.

The rearrangement uses TRBV15 and TRBJ2-2; D possibly corresponds to TRBD1 (6 bases). CDR1 and CDR2 (germline): LNHNV, YYDKDF (reference sequence). Trimming shortened V by 5 bases and J by 6 bases, and 10 bases separated the two germline ends. The CDR3 loop spans 13 amino acids. The CDR3 DNA is TGTGCCACCAGCGGCAGGGGTTCCGGGGAGCTGTTTTTT. Its translation: CATSGRGSGELFF.

The chain combines TRBV18 with TRBJ2-1; D may be TRBD2 (6 bases). The CDR3 runs 14 residues. The V gene's germline CDR1 is KGHSH and CDR2 LQKENI. V was trimmed by 3 bases and J by 8 bases, leaving 14 bases between them. CDR3 protein: CASSPGRRSDEQFF. The CDR3 DNA is TGTGCCAGCTCACCCGGGAGAAGAAGCGATGAGCAGTTCTTC.

V is TRBV6-1 and J is TRBJ2-1, with D tentatively TRBD2 (6 bases). V gave up 3 bases and J gave up 12 bases, with 12 bases separating them. The CDR3 extends over 12 amino acids. Germline-derived CDR1 and CDR2 are MNHNS and SASEGT. The CDR3 spells CASSDFGGLQFF. CDR3 coding DNA: TGTGCCAGCAGTGATTTCGGGGGTTTGCAGTTCTTC.

This clone was detected a few times. As DNA, the CDR3 is TGTGCCAGCAGTTACAAGGGTATCAATGAGCAGTTCTTC. Translation gives CASSYKGINEQFF. The chain has TRBV6-5 and TRBJ2-1; D is undetermined. Germline-derived CDR1 and CDR2 are MNHEY and SVGAGI. The CDR3 length is 13 residues. V was pared by 2 bases and J by 6 bases, with 8 bases between.

The chain combines TRBV7-6 with TRBJ2-7, with 8 bases matching TRBD2. Unmatched junction bases numbered 12, after V lost 5 bases and J lost 3 bases. The CDR3 has 16 residues. Germline CDR1 and CDR2: SGHVS and FNYEAQ. The CDR3 reads CASSTLSGTRVYEQYF. The CDR3 DNA sequence: TGTGCCAGCAGCACCCTCTCCGGGACTAGAGTCTACGAGCAGTACTTC.

The chain uses TRBV9 and TRBJ2-1; 9 bases fit TRBD2. From germline, CDR1 is SGDLS and CDR2 YYNGEE. CDR3 length equals 15 residues. J was trimmed by 5 bases and V by 1 base; bases with no gene match: 4. The CDR3 spells CASSVLAGFDNEQFF. In DNA form, the CDR3 reads TGTGCCAGCAGCGTACTAGCGGGATTTGACAATGAGCAGTTCTTC.

The chain employs TRBV28 and TRBJ1-1, with D unclear. Looked up from germline, CDR1 is MDHEN and CDR2 is SYDVKM. The germline V and J ends were trimmed by 5 bases and 3 bases, with 7 bases remaining between them. The CDR3 covers 12 residues. Here the CDR3 reads CASSGPYTEAFF. Written as DNA, the CDR3 is TGTGCCAGCAGTGGTCCATACACTGAAGCTTTCTTT.

The chain links TRBV28 to TRBJ2-5; D may correspond to TRBD1 or TRBD2 (7 bases each). From germline, CDR1 is MDHEN and CDR2 SYDVKM. The CDR3 runs to 14 residues. V was shortened by 3 bases and J by 4 bases, with 12 bases between the two germline ends. This CDR3 reads CASSFSGGGETQYF. For the CDR3, the DNA is TGTGCCAGCAGTTTCTCAGGGGGGGGAGAGACCCAGTACTTC.

Concerning this clone itself: The junction departs from the called germline gene at one end, perhaps through a read error. The chain joins TRBV7-7 to TRBJ2-7, with 9 bases identical to TRBD1. This CDR3 region has 14 residues. Germline lookup yields CDR1 SSHAT and CDR2 FNYEAQ (reference sequence). CDR3 sequence (DNA): TGTGCTAGCAGCTTATTACAGGGGGCGGGCGAGCAGTACTTC. This codes for CASSLLQGAGEQYF.

The chain joins TRBV6-1 to TRBJ1-2; D is possibly TRBD1 (6 bases). This CDR3 contains 15 residues. Germline V gives CDR1 MNHNS, CDR2 SASEGT. V was cut by 6 bases and J by 3 bases, with 17 bases left in between. CDR3 nucleotides: TGTGCCAGCAGGATCATACAGGGTCTGGACTATGGCTACACCTTC. Encoded protein: CASRIIQGLDYGYTF.

This chain links TRBV6-5 with TRBJ2-7; D uncertain. The CDR3 totals 13 residues. V gave up 6 bases and J gave up 4 bases, with 13 bases separating them. The germline gives CDR1 MNHEY, CDR2 SVGAGI. CDR3 amino acids: CASRAPVNYEQYF. For the CDR3, the DNA is TGTGCCAGCAGGGCTCCAGTTAATTACGAGCAGTACTTC.

The rearrangement uses TRBV11-2 and TRBJ2-3; D is perhaps TRBD2 (6 bases). V lost 5 bases, J lost 3 bases, and 15 bases lay in between. CDR3 length: 15 residues. Germline assignment: CDR1 SGHAT and CDR2 FQNNGV. In nucleotides, the CDR3 is TGTGCCAGCAGCCCTCAGGGAGGAGGGACAGATACGCAGTATTTT. It specifies CASSPQGGGTDTQYF.

The rearrangement links TRBV18 to TRBJ1-5; D unclear. CDR1 is KGHSH, CDR2 LQKENI, per germline. V was clipped by 1 base and J by 4 bases, with 17 bases between them. There are 17 residues in the CDR3. The chain's CDR3 is CASSPLLLTDSNQPQHF. CDR3 coding DNA: TGTGCCAGCTCACCACTACTCCTGACCGACTCGAATCAGCCCCAGCATTTT.

This clone occurred once. The chain couples TRBV21-1 to TRBJ2-1. TRBV21-1 represents a pseudogene. This CDR3 spans 14 amino acids. The chain's CDR3 is CASSQNTGCNEQFF. The CDR3 bases are TGTGCCAGCAGCCAAAACACTGGGTGCAATGAGCAGTTCTTC.

This sequence joins TRBV19 and TRBJ1-1; D might be TRBD1 (6 bases). Germline V gene sequence: CDR1 LNHDA, CDR2 SQIVND (reference sequence). V was clipped by 7 bases and J by 0 bases, with 12 bases between them. This CDR3 contains 14 residues. CDR3 sequence reads: CASTTDRLNTEAFF. CDR3 bases: TGTGCCAGTACTACAGACAGGTTGAACACTGAAGCTTTCTTT. Together with reference TRBV19 and TRBJ1-1, the CDR3 gives the full variable domain: DGGITQSPKYLFRKEGQNVTLSCEQNLNHDAMYWYRQDPGQGLRLIYYSQIVNDFQKGDIAEGYSVSREKKESFPLTVTSAQKNPTAFYLCASTTDRLNTEAFFGQGTRLTVV.

The chain has TRBV5-6 and TRBJ2-1; a possible D gene is TRBD2 (5 bases). Between the trimmed V and J ends, which lost 1 base and 5 bases, there was a span of 7 bases. The CDR3 consists of 13 residues. Germline loops: CDR1 SGHDT, CDR2 YYEEEE. CDR3: CASSLYGDNEQFF. In nucleotides, the CDR3 is TGTGCCAGCAGCTTGTACGGGGACAATGAGCAGTTCTTC.

This clone is a singleton in its sample. The V gene is TRBV5-1, the J gene TRBJ2-7, with a tentative D call TRBD2 (5 bases). Germline CDR1 is SGHRS and CDR2 is YFSETQ. The CDR3 consists of 13 residues. Trimming removed 0 bases from V and 3 bases from J, with 7 bases in between. As DNA, the CDR3 is TGCGCCAGCAGCTTGGCAGAGGGCTACGAGCAGTACTTC. Protein sequence: CASSLAEGYEQYF.

The J gene is TRBJ1-4, the V gene TRBV28; maybe TRBD1 (6 bases). Trimming cost V 5 bases and J 7 bases, with 20 bases left between them. CDR1 and CDR2 (germline): MDHEN, SYDVKM. The CDR3 is made up of 16 amino acids. CDR3 region: CASSHREPLSSEKLFF. In DNA form, the CDR3 reads TGTGCCAGCAGTCACAGGGAGCCCCTTTCCAGTGAAAAACTGTTTTTT.

The J gene is TRBJ2-5, the V gene TRBV7-2, with 9 positions matching TRBD1. The CDR3 is 17 amino acids. The junction had 15 bases not matched to a gene; V was cut back by 5 bases and J by 5 bases. Germline values: CDR1 SGHTA, CDR2 FQGNSA. CDR3 DNA sequence: TGTGCCAGCAGCCCAATCAATCCCGGGACAGGGCACGAGACCCAGTACTTC. The encoded protein is CASSPINPGTGHETQYF.

The chain combines TRBV4-1 with TRBJ1-5; D unclear. CDR3 length: 18 amino acids. V was trimmed by 0 bases and J by 0 bases, leaving 15 bases between them. Germline-derived CDR1 and CDR2 are MGHRA and YSYEKL. The CDR3 DNA reads TGCGCCAGCAGCCAAGATCCCAGTCTTTATAATAGCAATCAGCCCCAGCATTTT. Its translation: CASSQDPSLYNSNQPQHF.

The rearrangement links TRBV7-3 to TRBJ1-1, with D hard to call. Trimming took 1 base from V and 4 from J, leaving 13 bases between them. CDR3 length: 15 residues. Germline V CDR1 and CDR2: SGHTA, FQGTGA. CDR3 in DNA: TGTGCCAGCAGCTTAAGCCCAGGTGGAAGCACTGAAGCTTTCTTT. Its protein product is CASSLSPGGSTEAFF.

This chain connects TRBV19 to TRBJ2-7; TRBD2 matches at 9 bases. CDR1 and CDR2 from the germline V gene are LNHDA and SQIVND (reference sequence). The trim removed 5 bases at V and 3 bases at J, leaving 20 bases unmatched. This CDR3 has 19 amino acids. The CDR3 here is CASSRGHRREGLYSYEQYF. The CDR3 region has the DNA TGTGCCAGTAGTCGAGGACATCGGCGGGAGGGCCTTTATAGCTACGAGCAGTACTTC.

This sequence joins TRBV6-5 and TRBJ2-5, with D unresolved. Germline V lookup: CDR1 MNHEY, CDR2 SVGAGI. This CDR3 has 14 amino acids. With 6 bases removed from V and 5 bases from J, the gap between germline ends came to 16 bases. The CDR3: CASRYSGPWETQYF. The CDR3 bases are TGTGCCAGCAGATATTCCGGGCCTTGGGAGACCCAGTACTTC.

The rearrangement uses TRBV30 and TRBJ2-7, with 9 positions matching TRBD1. Trimming took 5 bases from V and 4 from J; bases not matched to a gene: 9. The CDR3 contains 14 residues. In germline, CDR1 is GTSNPN, CDR2 SVGIG (reference sequence). Written as DNA, the CDR3 is TGTGCCTGGGAACCGGGACAGGGCGGGTACGAGCAGTACTTC. Translation gives CAWEPGQGGYEQYF.

In its sample, this clone was seen a few times. The CDR3 sequence is CARSLGDEQYF. CDR3 coding DNA: TGTGCCAGAAGCTTAGGCGACGAGCAGTACTTC. The rearrangement uses TRBV5-3 and TRBJ2-7; no definite D call. TRBV5-3 is placed among ORFs of uncertain function. The V gene lost 2 bases and the J gene lost 5 bases, with 5 bases spanning the gap. The CDR3 sequence is 11 residues long.